This TCR beta chain was found in a study of blood T cell repertoires in COVID-19. The method was immunoSEQ multiplex PCR; TCRdb's version includes in-frame clones alone and lacks a portion of them. The sample lists about 160,000 clones, approximately 90% occurring once. With 3 bases removed from V and 2 bases from J, the gap between germline ends came to 10 bases. CDR3 length equals 14 residues. In germline, CDR1 is SGDLS, CDR2 YYNGEE. The sequencing sample was made of peripheral blood. The receptor was isolated from a young man with acute or convalescent COVID-19. The chain joins TRBV9 to TRBJ2-3; D might be TRBD2 (6 bases). CDR3 sequence: CASSGGTLTDTQYF. CDR3 bases: TGTGCCAGCAGCGGCGGGACTCTCACAGATACGCAGTATTTT.